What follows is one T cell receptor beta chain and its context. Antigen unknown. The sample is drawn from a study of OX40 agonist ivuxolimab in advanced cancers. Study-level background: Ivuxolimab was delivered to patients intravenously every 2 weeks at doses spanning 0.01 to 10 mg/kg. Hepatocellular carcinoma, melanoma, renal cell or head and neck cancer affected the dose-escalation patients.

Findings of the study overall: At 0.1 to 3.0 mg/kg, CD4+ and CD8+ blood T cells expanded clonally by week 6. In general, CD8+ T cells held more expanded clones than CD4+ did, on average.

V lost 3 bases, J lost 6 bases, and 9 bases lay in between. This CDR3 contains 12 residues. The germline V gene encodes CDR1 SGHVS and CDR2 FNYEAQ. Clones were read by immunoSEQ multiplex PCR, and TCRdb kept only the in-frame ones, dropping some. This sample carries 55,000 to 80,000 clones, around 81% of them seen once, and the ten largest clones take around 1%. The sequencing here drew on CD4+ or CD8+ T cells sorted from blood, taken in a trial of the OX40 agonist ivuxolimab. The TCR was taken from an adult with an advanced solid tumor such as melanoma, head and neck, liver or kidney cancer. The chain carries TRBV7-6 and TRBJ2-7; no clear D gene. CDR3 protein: CASSFPNLEQYF. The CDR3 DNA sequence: TGTGCCAGCAGCTTCCCTAACCTCGAGCAGTACTTC.